The 26 T cell receptor beta chains listed next were all sequenced from one sample in a study of T cell responses to AZD1222 COVID-19 vaccine. Produced via immunoSEQ multiplex PCR; TCRdb's table is partial and in-frame only. The sample contains 110,000 to 150,000 clones, around 90% of which appear only once. Material: peripheral blood, obtained 28 days after the second AZD1222 dose. These receptors all stem from an adult who received the AZD1222 COVID-19 vaccine.

The genes are TRBV28 and TRBJ1-4; D unresolved. The germline V and J ends were trimmed by 5 bases and 1 base, with 20 bases remaining between them. Germline CDR1 reads MDHEN; CDR2 reads SYDVKM. This CDR3 is 18 amino acids long. CDR3 protein: CASSLPRAGGRTNEKLFF. CDR3 nucleotide sequence: TGTGCCAGCAGTCTTCCACGGGCGGGAGGTAGAACTAATGAAAAACTGTTTTTT.

The J gene is TRBJ2-3, the V gene TRBV3-1 (or the pseudogene TRBV3-2), with D unclear. Germline CDR1 reads LGHDT; CDR2 reads YNNKEL (reference sequence). Trimming shortened V by 11 bases and J by 1 base, and 7 bases separated the two germline ends. This CDR3 is built from 11 residues. The CDR3 loop reads CASLGTDTQYF. The CDR3 nucleotides read TGTGCCTCATTGGGCACAGATACGCAGTATTTT.

The chain uses TRBV6-2 or TRBV6-3 and TRBJ1-2; D not resolved. The CDR3 extends over 13 amino acids. With 3 bases removed from V and 4 bases from J, the gap between germline ends came to 9 bases. Germline lookup yields CDR1 MNHEY and CDR2 SVGEGT. DNA for the CDR3: TGTGCCAGCAGTTATGAGGGTACCTATGGCTACACCTTC. It is translated as CASSYEGTYGYTF.

This clone was seen once. V is TRBV15 and J is TRBJ2-5; 7 bases match TRBD1. With V trimmed by 0 bases and J by 6 bases, 4 bases remained unmatched. Germline V gene data show CDR1 as LNHNV and CDR2 as YYDKDF (reference sequence). This CDR3 has 14 residues. The CDR3 nucleotides are TGTGCCACCAGCAGAGATCAAGGGGGCAAGACCCAGTACTTC. Its protein is CATSRDQGGKTQYF.

The chain employs TRBV2 and TRBJ1-1, with D tentatively TRBD1 (5 bases). Germline V CDR1 and CDR2: SNHLY, FYNNEI. This CDR3 is 13 amino acids long. The V end lost 5 bases, the J end lost 5 bases, and 12 bases lay between the germline ends. This CDR3 is CASSLEGMTEAFF. The CDR3, as DNA: TGTGCCAGCAGTCTGGAGGGGATGACTGAAGCTTTCTTT.

The chain is built from TRBV27 and TRBJ1-2, with 11 bases fitting TRBD1. The CDR3 runs to 16 residues. CDR1 is MNHEY and CDR2 is SMNVEV in the germline V gene (reference sequence). The ends lost 0 bases at V and 7 bases at J; junction bases unmatched: 7. The CDR3 reads CASSLSRTGGFVGYTF. Written as DNA, the CDR3 is TGTGCCAGCAGTTTATCCCGGACAGGGGGCTTCGTTGGCTACACCTTC.

The V and J genes are TRBV30 and TRBJ2-7; TRBD2 matches at 10 bases. The length of the CDR3 is 12 residues. Germline V lookup: CDR1 GTSNPN, CDR2 SVGIG (reference sequence). The J segment lost 4 bases and the V segment lost 7 bases, leaving 4 bases of the junction unmatched. This CDR3 is CASSSGGYEQYF. The CDR3 DNA reads TGTGCCTCGTCTAGCGGGGGATACGAGCAGTACTTC.

The chain couples TRBV28 to TRBJ2-7; 7 nucleotides line up with TRBD1. The CDR3 contains 13 residues. Germline-derived CDR1 and CDR2 are MDHEN and SYDVKM. V trimming: 3 bases; J trimming: 5 bases; junction bases outside the gene matches: 4. The CDR3 reads CASSFRQGHEQYF. The CDR3 nucleotides read TGTGCCAGCAGTTTTAGACAGGGACACGAGCAGTACTTC.

The chain has TRBV20-1 and TRBJ2-7; D gene unclear. Germline CDR1 DFQATT, CDR2 SNEGSKA (reference sequence). Trimming cost V 3 bases and J 0 bases, with 6 bases left between them. The CDR3 has 12 residues. The CDR3: CSASEHSYEQYF. The CDR3 bases are TGCAGTGCTAGTGAGCACTCCTACGAGCAGTACTTC.

The rearrangement links TRBV2 to TRBJ1-5; 8 nucleotides match TRBD1. V trimming: 7 bases; J trimming: 3 bases; junction bases outside the gene matches: 5. This CDR3 region has 14 residues. The germline CDR1 and CDR2 sequences are SNHLY and FYNNEI. The CDR3 here is CASNEDRDNQPQHF. CDR3 in DNA: TGTGCCAGCAACGAGGACAGGGACAATCAGCCCCAGCATTTT.

The gene calls are TRBV6-2 or TRBV6-3 and TRBJ1-1, with TRBD1 matching 7 bases. The CDR3 has 13 residues. Germline V lookup: CDR1 MNHEY, CDR2 SVGEGT. V lost 4 bases and J lost 10; bases outside the gene matches: 9. The chain's CDR3 is CASSFFQGGRAFF. The CDR3, as DNA: TGTGCCAGCAGTTTTTTTCAGGGGGGTAGAGCTTTCTTT.

The chain has TRBV5-1 and TRBJ2-7, with unresolved D. The V end was cut by 6 bases, the J end by 2 bases, with 12 bases between. This CDR3 spans 13 amino acids. Germline V gene sequence: CDR1 SGHRS, CDR2 YFSETQ. In DNA form, the CDR3 reads TGCGCCAGCAAACCCGACGGGCCCTACGAGCAGTACTTC. It is translated as CASKPDGPYEQYF.

V gene TRBV28 combines with J gene TRBJ1-1; D gene uncertain. Deletions cut 4 bases from V and 1 base from J, with 7 bases between. This CDR3 has 13 residues. The germline V gene has CDR1 MDHEN and CDR2 SYDVKM. The CDR3 protein is CASSSTENTEAFF. For the CDR3, the DNA is TGTGCCAGCAGTTCTACCGAGAACACTGAAGCTTTCTTT.

The chain links TRBV11-3 to TRBJ2-3; 12 bases agree with TRBD1. The CDR3 sequence is 16 residues long. Germline V gene data show CDR1 as SGHNT and CDR2 as YENEEA. V shed 5 bases and J 4 bases; nucleotides not matched to a gene: 7. The CDR3 DNA sequence: TGTGCCAGCAGCAGCCGGGACAGGGGGCTTTCAGATACGCAGTATTTT. Translation: CASSSRDRGLSDTQYF.

The J gene is TRBJ1-2, the V gene TRBV5-1; 7 nucleotides align to TRBD1. Trimming at V came to 4 bases and at J to 2 bases, leaving 2 bases not matched to a gene. The CDR3 consists of 13 residues. CDR1 and CDR2 (germline): SGHRS, YFSETQ. CDR3 residues: CASSTGDNYGYTF. The CDR3, as DNA: TGCGCCAGCAGCACAGGGGACAACTATGGCTACACCTTC.

The rearrangement uses TRBV19 and TRBJ1-2; unclear D gene. V lost 4 bases to trimming and J lost 0 bases, with 9 bases between them. CDR1 and CDR2 from the germline V gene are LNHDA and SQIVND (reference sequence). There are 14 residues in the CDR3. The CDR3 coding sequence is TGTGCCAGTAGTACGGCGATAGCTAACTATGGCTACACCTTC. It is translated as CASSTAIANYGYTF.

The J gene is TRBJ2-7, the V gene TRBV23-1; D may correspond to TRBD1 or TRBD2 (5 bases each). TRBV23-1 is assigned to the ORF class and has an uncertain function. The CDR3 sequence is 17 residues long. V lost 2 bases and J lost 3, with 20 bases in between. CDR3 nucleotides: TGCGCCAGCAGTCAACCTATCCGAGGGAAGGGGATCTACGAGCAGTACTTC. Its protein product is CASSQPIRGKGIYEQYF.

V and J are TRBV5-4 and TRBJ1-4, with 8 bases lining up with TRBD1. V lost 3 bases and J lost 12; bases outside the gene matches: 13. Germline CDR1 and CDR2: SGHNT and YYREEE (reference sequence). The CDR3 runs to 15 residues. CDR3 bases: TGTGCCAGCAGCTCCGACAGGGGAGCCCATGTTGAACTGTTTTTT. Encoded protein: CASSSDRGAHVELFF.

This chain joins TRBV28 and TRBJ1-5; TRBD1 is a possible D gene (6 bases). CDR1 is MDHEN and CDR2 is SYDVKM in the germline V gene. The CDR3 loop spans 12 amino acids. CDR3 amino acids: CATWDNNQPQHF. CDR3 DNA sequence: TGTGCTACATGGGACAACAATCAGCCCCAGCATTTT.

V is TRBV2 and J is TRBJ2-7; D is ambiguous. Germline CDR1 reads SNHLY; CDR2 reads FYNNEI. Trimming stripped 9 bases from V and 5 bases from J, with 23 bases between. The CDR3 loop spans 15 amino acids. CDR3 in amino acids: CASAPTFPVPNEQYF. The CDR3 bases are TGTGCCAGTGCCCCGACTTTCCCCGTCCCTAACGAGCAGTACTTC. Combining the CDR3 with reference TRBV2 and TRBJ2-7 gives the whole variable domain EPEVTQTPSHQVTQMGQEVILRCVPISNHLYFYWYRQILGQKVEFLVSFYNNEISEKSEIFDDQFSVERPDGSNFTLKIRSTKLEDSAMYFCASAPTFPVPNEQYFGPGTRLTVT.

The chain employs TRBV5-1 and TRBJ2-2; D is undetermined. Trimming left V 0 bases short and J 5 bases short, with 5 bases between. Germline-derived CDR1 and CDR2 are SGHRS and YFSETQ. The CDR3 extends over 13 amino acids. The CDR3 is CASSLEGTGELFF. The DNA of the CDR3 is TGCGCCAGCAGCTTGGAAGGGACCGGGGAGCTGTTTTTT. The full variable domain, its missing parts supplied by reference TRBV5-1 and TRBJ2-2, is KAGVTQTPRYLIKTRGQQVTLSCSPISGHRSVSWYQQTPGQGLQFLFEYFSETQRNKGNFPGRFSGRQFSNSRSEMNVSTLELGDSALYLCASSLEGTGELFFGEGSRLTVL.

The chain joins TRBV28 to TRBJ1-6; D is ambiguous. V gave up 7 bases and J gave up 2 bases, with 3 bases separating them. Germline CDR1 MDHEN, CDR2 SYDVKM. CDR3 length: 12 residues. The CDR3 DNA follows: TGTGCCAGCACCGCCTATAATTCACCCCTCCACTTT. Translated: CASTAYNSPLHF.

J is TRBJ2-1 and V is TRBV18, with 8 bases that match TRBD2. Germline V gives CDR1 KGHSH, CDR2 LQKENI. This CDR3 is 14 amino acids long. V shed 7 bases and J 6 bases; nucleotides not matched to a gene: 8. CDR3 sequence: CASLSGTSVNEQFF. The DNA for the CDR3 is TGTGCCAGCTTATCCGGGACTAGTGTCAATGAGCAGTTCTTC. The complete variable domain, with remaining parts taken from reference TRBV18 and TRBJ2-1, reads NAGVMQNPRHLVRRRGQEARLRCSPMKGHSHVYWYRQLPEEGLKFMVYLQKENIIDESGMPKERFSAEFPKEGPSILRIQQVVRGDSAAYFCASLSGTSVNEQFFGPGTRLTVL.

The V gene is TRBV5-1, the J gene TRBJ2-2, with a possible D match to TRBD1 (6 bases). The V and J ends lost 4 bases and 5 bases respectively, with 12 bases between them. Germline CDR1 is SGHRS and CDR2 is YFSETQ. This CDR3 comprises 14 residues. The CDR3: CASSIQGRTGELFF. CDR3 bases: TGCGCCAGCAGCATACAGGGTAGGACCGGGGAGCTGTTTTTT. The full variable domain, with the rest looked up from reference TRBV5-1 and TRBJ2-2, is KAGVTQTPRYLIKTRGQQVTLSCSPISGHRSVSWYQQTPGQGLQFLFEYFSETQRNKGNFPGRFSGRQFSNSRSEMNVSTLELGDSALYLCASSIQGRTGELFFGEGSRLTVL.

This clone showed up just a few times. The gene calls are TRBV18 and TRBJ1-3; the match to TRBD1 covers 7 bases. Looked up from germline, CDR1 is KGHSH and CDR2 is LQKENI. With 3 bases clipped from V and 0 bases from J, the junction kept 5 bases outside the gene matches. The length of the CDR3 is 16 residues. The CDR3 DNA is TGTGCCAGCTCACCCTCAACAGGGGCCTCTGGAAACACCATATATTTT. Translating it yields CASSPSTGASGNTIYF.

This rearrangement joins TRBV7-2 to TRBJ1-2; no clear D gene. The V and J ends lost 5 bases and 4 bases respectively, with 8 bases between them. There are 12 residues in the CDR3. Per the germline V gene, CDR1 is SGHTA and CDR2 is FQGNSA. CDR3 sequence (DNA): TGTGCCAGCAGCGCCGGACTCTATGGCTACACCTTC. It encodes CASSAGLYGYTF. Using reference TRBV7-2 and TRBJ1-2 for the parts outside the CDR3, the full variable domain is GAGVSQSPSNKVTEKGKDVELRCDPISGHTALYWYRQSLGQGLEFLIYFQGNSAPDKSGLPSDRFSAERTGGSVSTLTIQRTQQEDSAVYLCASSAGLYGYTFGSGTRLTVV.